One T cell receptor beta chain is described in this entry. Original analysis: Amplification from reference gene primers served as the basis for estimated nucleated cell counts. TCRdb's table, derived via immunoSEQ multiplex PCR, lists solely in-frame clones and lacks some. The DNA gave D and trimming, while V, J and clone size come from that table. The sample holds approximately 530,000 clones, about 88% seen once. The CDR3 totals 13 residues. V lost 3 bases and J 2 bases, leaving 7 bases between the germline ends. From germline, CDR1 is SNHLY and CDR2 FYNNEI. This sample is drawn from a study of blood T cell repertoires in COVID-19. Study overall: Sources were T cells, B-cell-depleted T cells, or PBMCs; the material itself was cDNA or gDNA.

The receptor comes from a woman aged 45-60 years with COVID-19, enrolled during active disease. The rearrangement uses TRBV2 and TRBJ1-1; possible D gene TRBD1, 5 bases. The sequenced sample consisted of peripheral blood. The CDR3 is CASSDQGNTEAFF. Written as DNA, the CDR3 is TGTGCCAGCAGTGACCAGGGAAACACTGAAGCTTTCTTT.